This paragraph covers one TCR beta chain sequence. CDR3 length: 14 amino acids. The V gene's germline CDR1 is ENHRY and CDR2 SYGVKD. V gave up 3 bases and J gave up 1 base; unmatched junction bases: 2. These data are taken from a study of blood T cells in healthy people across ages. Combining a sample-barcoded 5' primer with a J-beta primer mix, a second PCR ran for roughly 6 to 11 cycles. Through a template-switch adaptor with 12 random nucleotides, each cDNA molecule received a tag. TCRdb redid the calling of the 5' RACE reads with MiXCR, one entry per CDR3 protein. The sample contains around 1.5 million distinct CDR3 sequences, about 31% of which appear only once.

This clonotype originated in a woman under 40 in good health. The source material was blood. The V gene is TRBV10-3, the J gene TRBJ1-1; 7 bases map to TRBD1. CDR3 coding DNA: TGTGCCATCAGTGAAAGGACAGGGAACACTGAAGCTTTCTTT. Its protein product is CAISERTGNTEAFF.